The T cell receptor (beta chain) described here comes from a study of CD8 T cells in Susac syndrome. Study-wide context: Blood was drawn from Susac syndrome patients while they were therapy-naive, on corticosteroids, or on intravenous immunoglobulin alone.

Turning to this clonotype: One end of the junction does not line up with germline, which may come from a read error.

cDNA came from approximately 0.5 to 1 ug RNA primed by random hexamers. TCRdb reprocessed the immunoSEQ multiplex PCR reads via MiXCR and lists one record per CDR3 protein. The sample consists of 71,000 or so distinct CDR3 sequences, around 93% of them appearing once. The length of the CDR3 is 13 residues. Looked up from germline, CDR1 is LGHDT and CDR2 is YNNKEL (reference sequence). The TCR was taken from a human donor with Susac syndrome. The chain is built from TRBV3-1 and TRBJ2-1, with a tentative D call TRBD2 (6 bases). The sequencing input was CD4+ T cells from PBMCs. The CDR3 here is CASSQDRVGTPHF. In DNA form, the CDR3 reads TGTGCCAGCAGCCAAGATCGGGTCGGGACTCCTCATTTC.